This section outlines one T cell receptor (beta chain) sequence together with its context. The source of the sample is a study of blood T cell repertoires in COVID-19. Germline CDR1 and CDR2: SGHTA and FQGNSA. The CDR3 has 15 residues. Unmatched junction bases numbered 2, after V lost 1 base and J lost 5 bases. Only in-frame clones appear in the TCRdb table, and some are missing; sequencing was by immunoSEQ multiplex PCR. The top ten hold 3% to 3.5% of the sample, which has approximately 240,000 clones, 86% seen once. The TCR comes from a woman aged 25 to 39 who had recovered from COVID-19. The chain carries TRBV7-2 and TRBJ2-5; 12 bases align to TRBD2. The sequenced material came from peripheral blood. The CDR3 reads CASSLGLAGVETQYF. In nucleotides, the CDR3 is TGTGCCAGCAGCTTAGGACTAGCGGGGGTGGAGACCCAGTACTTC. Full variable domain (outside the CDR3, taken from reference TRBV7-2 and TRBJ2-5): GAGVSQSPSNKVTEKGKDVELRCDPISGHTALYWYRQSLGQGLEFLIYFQGNSAPDKSGLPSDRFSAERTGGSVSTLTIQRTQQEDSAVYLCASSLGLAGVETQYFGPGTRLLVL.